This T cell receptor beta chain was found in a study of graft-versus-host responses after intestinal transplantation. Across the study: Tacrolimus and steroids were given for about three years to all recipients after anti-thymocyte globulin induction.

Assay: immunoSEQ multiplex PCR; the TCRdb copy retains only in-frame clones and omits some. The repertoire has around 26,000 clones, 94% of them found once; the top ten carry more than 0.4%. Specimen: PBMCs, collected 156 days after intestinal transplant. This receptor was taken from a human patient who received an intestinal transplant, so some T cells may come from the graft donor.

CDR3 region: CASSLGQDSYEQYF. The CDR3 nucleotides are TGTGCCAGCAGCTTGGGTCAGGACTCCTACGAGCAGTACTTC. The chain recombines TRBV5-4 with TRBJ2-7; D not certain. The CDR3 extends over 14 amino acids. V lost 0 bases and J 0 bases, leaving 7 bases between the germline ends. The germline V gene has CDR1 SGHNT and CDR2 YYREEE (reference sequence).